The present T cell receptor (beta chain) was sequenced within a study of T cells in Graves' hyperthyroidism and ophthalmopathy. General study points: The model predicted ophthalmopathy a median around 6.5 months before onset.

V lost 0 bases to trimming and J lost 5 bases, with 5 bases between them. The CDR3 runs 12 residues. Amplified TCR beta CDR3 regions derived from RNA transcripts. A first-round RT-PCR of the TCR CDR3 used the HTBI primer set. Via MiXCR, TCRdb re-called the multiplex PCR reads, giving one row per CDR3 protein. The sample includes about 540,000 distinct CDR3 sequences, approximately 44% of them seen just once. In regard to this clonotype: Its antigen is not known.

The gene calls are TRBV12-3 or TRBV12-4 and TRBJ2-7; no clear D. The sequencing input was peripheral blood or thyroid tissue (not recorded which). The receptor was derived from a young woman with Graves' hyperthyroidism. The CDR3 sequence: CASSLALNEQYF. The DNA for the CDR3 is TGTGCCAGCAGTTTAGCGCTCAACGAGCAGTACTTC.